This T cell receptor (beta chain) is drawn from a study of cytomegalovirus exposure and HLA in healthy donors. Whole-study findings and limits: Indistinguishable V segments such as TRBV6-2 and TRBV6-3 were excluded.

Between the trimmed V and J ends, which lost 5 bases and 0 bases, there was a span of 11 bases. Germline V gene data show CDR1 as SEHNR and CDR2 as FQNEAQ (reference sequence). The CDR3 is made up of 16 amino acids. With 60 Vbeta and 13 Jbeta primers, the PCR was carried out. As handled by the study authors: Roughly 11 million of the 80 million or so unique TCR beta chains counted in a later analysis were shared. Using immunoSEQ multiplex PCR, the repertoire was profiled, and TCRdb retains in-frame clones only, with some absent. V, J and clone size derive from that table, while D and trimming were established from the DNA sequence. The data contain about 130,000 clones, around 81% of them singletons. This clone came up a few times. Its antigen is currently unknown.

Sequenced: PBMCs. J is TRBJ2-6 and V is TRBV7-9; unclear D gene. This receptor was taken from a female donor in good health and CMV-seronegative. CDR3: CASSPPLASGANVLTF. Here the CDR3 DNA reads TGTGCCAGCAGCCCCCCGTTGGCCTCTGGGGCCAACGTCCTGACTTTC.